This T cell receptor (beta chain) was identified during a study of T cells in Graves' hyperthyroidism and ophthalmopathy. Germline V lookup: CDR1 SGHKS, CDR2 YYEKEE (reference sequence). Trimming left V 4 bases short and J 4 bases short, with 12 bases between. This CDR3 is built from 14 residues. Amplified TCR beta CDR3 regions came from RNA transcripts. Using the HTBI primer set, a first-round RT-PCR was run on the TCR CDR3. TCRdb redid the calling of the multiplex PCR reads with MiXCR, one entry per CDR3 protein. The sample contains a few hundred thousand distinct CDR3 sequences, under 20% of which appear only once. Reasons for excluding patients were uncontrolled infection, other autoimmune disease, pregnancy or lactation. Overall study results and limits: For ophthalmopathy, model prediction preceded onset by a median roughly 5.9 months.

This clonotype was seen only a few times. Antigen unknown. Sequenced sample: blood. The chain employs TRBV5-5 and TRBJ1-5, with D uncertain. The clonotype originates from a woman younger than 35 with Graves' ophthalmopathy. The CDR3: CASSNSGPNQPQHF. The CDR3 coding sequence is TGTGCCAGCAGCAATTCCGGGCCAAATCAGCCCCAGCATTTT. The whole variable domain, remainder taken from reference TRBV5-5 and TRBJ1-5, is DAGVTQSPTHLIKTRGQQVTLRCSPISGHKSVSWYQQVLGQGPQFIFQYYEKEERGRGNFPDRFSARQFPNYSSELNVNALLLGDSALYLCASSNSGPNQPQHFGDGTRLSIL.